This TCR beta chain was obtained from a study of blood T cell repertoires in COVID-19. As handled by the study authors: The authors estimated nucleated cell counts from reference gene primer amplification. Sequencing used immunoSEQ multiplex PCR; TCRdb keeps in-frame clones, though not all of them. The V and J calls and clone size come from that table; D and trimming were worked out from the DNA. Found here are more than 150,000 clones, 84% of them singletons; the top ten hold approximately 9.7%. Worth noting for this clone: The same CDR3 can be traced to other DNA sequences in this sample.

The CDR3 contains 13 residues. Trimming took off 3 bases at V and 1 base at J, with 6 bases between the two ends. Sample: peripheral blood. The receptor comes from a woman aged 50 to 60 with acute or convalescent COVID-19. The chain employs TRBV12-3 or TRBV12-4 and TRBJ1-2; D gene unclear. The CDR3 is CASSLAGNYGYTF. Written as DNA, the CDR3 is TGTGCCAGCAGTTTGGCGGGTAACTATGGCTACACCTTC.